The source of this T cell receptor beta chain is a study of cytomegalovirus exposure and HLA in healthy donors. The CDR3 sequence is 14 residues long. Germline lookup yields CDR1 KGHSH and CDR2 LQKENI. The V and J ends lost 6 bases and 2 bases respectively, with 11 bases between them. Primers for the PCR totalled 60 Vbeta and 13 Jbeta. Sequencing used immunoSEQ multiplex PCR; TCRdb keeps in-frame clones, though not all of them. The sample lists approximately 32,000 clones; 76% were seen once. Concerning this clone: As yet, its antigen is unknown.

There were likely unrecorded immune exposures, though donors were nominally healthy when sampled. General observations from the study: Researchers counted 180 or so TCR beta chains as cytomegalovirus-associated.

The sequenced sample was PBMCs. V usage is TRBV18 and J usage is TRBJ1-5; possible D gene TRBD1, 6 bases. The TCR comes from a woman in her 30s in good health and CMV-seropositive. The CDR3 region has the DNA TGTGCCAGCTCTCACAGGGACGGCAATCAGCCCCAGCATTTT. This sequence encodes CASSHRDGNQPQHF.